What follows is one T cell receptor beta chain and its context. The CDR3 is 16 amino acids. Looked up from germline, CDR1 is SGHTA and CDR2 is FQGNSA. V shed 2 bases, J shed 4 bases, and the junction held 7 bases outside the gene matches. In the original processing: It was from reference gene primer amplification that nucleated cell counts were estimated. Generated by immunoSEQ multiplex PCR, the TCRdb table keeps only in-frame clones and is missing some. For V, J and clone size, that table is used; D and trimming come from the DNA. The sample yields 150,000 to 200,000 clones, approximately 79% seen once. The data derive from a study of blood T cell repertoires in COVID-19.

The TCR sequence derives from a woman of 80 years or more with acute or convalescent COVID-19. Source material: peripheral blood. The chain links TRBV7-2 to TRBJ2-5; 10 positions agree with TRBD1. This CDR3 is CASSLLGQGVGETQYF. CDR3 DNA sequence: TGTGCCAGCAGCTTACTCGGACAGGGGGTCGGAGAGACCCAGTACTTC. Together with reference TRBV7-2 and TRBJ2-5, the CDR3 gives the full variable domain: GAGVSQSPSNKVTEKGKDVELRCDPISGHTALYWYRQSLGQGLEFLIYFQGNSAPDKSGLPSDRFSAERTGGSVSTLTIQRTQQEDSAVYLCASSLLGQGVGETQYFGPGTRLLVL.